This is a list of T cell receptor beta chains from one sample in a study of cytomegalovirus exposure and HLA in healthy donors. Libraries were prepared by immunoSEQ multiplex PCR; TCRdb keeps only in-frame clonotypes and omits some of them. Seen here are approximately 200,000 clones, approximately 82% observed once, and the top ten hold roughly 2.1%. Sample: PBMCs. The origin of the receptors is a woman in her late teens or twenties in good health and CMV-seropositive. Both conserved end residues are part of each CDR3. D genes are given only for firm matches. Clone size is given for some rows only: seen once, a few or many times, or a class if the clone is expanded.

>NA|TRBJ2-3|TRBV5-1|few
CASEGGTEVHFSTDTQYF
TGCGCCTCCGAAGGGGGGACAGAAGTGCATTTTAGCACAGATACGCAGTATTTT
>NA|TRBJ2-7|TRBV18|once
CASSPEGALGEQYF
TGTGCCAGCTCACCAGAAGGGGCCCTGGGGGAGCAGTACTTC
>TRBD2|TRBJ2-3|TRBV19|NA
CASSTWTSGGETDTQYF
TGTGCCAGTAGTACGTGGACTAGCGGGGGGGAGACAGATACGCAGTATTTT
>TRBD1|TRBJ2-3|TRBV2|few
CASRFYGTATDTQYF
TGTGCCAGCAGATTTTACGGGACAGCCACAGATACGCAGTATTTT
>NA|TRBJ1-1|TRBV6-1|NA
CASSGVDTFTEAFF
TGTGCCAGCAGTGGAGTGGACACTTTTACAGAAGCTTTCTTT
>NA|TRBJ2-2|TRBV7-2|few
CASSLVENTGELFF
TGTGCCAGCAGCTTAGTAGAGAACACCGGGGAGCTGTTTTTT
>NA|TRBJ1-1|TRBV5-1|once
CASSLRLRETEAFF
TGCGCCAGCAGCTTAAGACTGCGAGAAACTGAAGCTTTCTTT
>TRBD1|TRBJ2-1|TRBV5-6|NA
CASSFAWTGGVGYNEQFF
TGTGCCAGCAGCTTCGCTTGGACAGGGGGCGTGGGTTACAATGAGCAGTTCTTC
>NA|TRBJ1-2|TRBV4-3|NA
CASSQEWDSDYGYTF
TGCGCCAGCAGCCAAGAATGGGATAGCGACTATGGCTACACCTTC
>NA|TRBJ1-2|TRBV19|NA
CASSIGGGGYTF
TGTGCCAGTAGTATCGGGGGGGGTGGCTACACCTTC
>TRBD2|TRBJ2-1|TRBV28|NA
CASSSLSGGGLNEQFF
TGTGCCAGCAGTTCGCTTAGCGGGGGGGGTCTTAATGAGCAGTTCTTC
>NA|TRBJ2-4|TRBV7-6|NA
CASSFSEENIQYF
TGTGCCAGCAGCTTCTCAGAAGAAAACATTCAGTACTTC
>NA|TRBJ1-6|TRBV6-7|NA
CASSARGVSSPLHF
TGTGCCAGCAGTGCCCGGGGGGTCAGTTCACCCCTCCACTTT
>NA|TRBJ1-3|TRBV9|NA
CASSVKGAGNTIYF
TGTGCCAGCAGCGTAAAGGGGGCTGGAAACACCATATATTTT
>TRBD2|TRBJ2-3|TRBV30|NA
CAWRRSGGADTQYF
TGTGCCTGGAGGCGCAGCGGGGGGGCCGATACGCAGTATTTT
>NA|TRBJ1-6|TRBV27|once
CASSLSAGNSPLHF
TGTGCCAGCAGTTTATCGGCGGGTAATTCACCCCTCCACTTT
>NA|TRBJ1-2|TRBV18|NA
CASSPPGLLYGYTF
TGTGCCAGCTCACCACCGGGGCTTCTCTATGGCTACACCTTC
>NA|TRBJ1-2|TRBV30|NA
CAWRGSGSGYTF
TGTGCCTGGAGGGGTAGCGGGAGCGGCTACACCTTC
>TRBD1|TRBJ1-1|TRBV5-1|NA
CASSGQGRNTEAFF
TGCGCCAGCAGCGGACAGGGAAGGAACACTGAAGCTTTCTTT
>NA|TRBJ1-4|TRBV7-2|NA
CASSLDPGVNEKLFF
TGTGCCAGCAGCTTAGATCCAGGGGTTAATGAAAAACTGTTTTTT
>NA|TRBJ1-2|TRBV6-1|NA
CATLNREGGNYGYTF
TGTGCCACCCTTAACAGGGAAGGCGGAAACTATGGCTACACCTTC
>TRBD1|TRBJ2-7|TRBV28|NA
CASSLFGQGYEQYF
TGTGCCAGCAGTTTATTTGGACAGGGCTACGAGCAGTACTTC
>NA|TRBJ2-1|TRBV6-4|NA
CASSEYEGQFPQFF
TGTGCCAGCAGTGAGTACGAGGGACAATTCCCGCAGTTCTTC
>TRBD2|TRBJ2-2|TRBV7-3|NA
CASSLLPGLAGGSTGELFF
TGTGCCAGCAGCTTACTTCCGGGACTAGCGGGGGGTTCTACCGGGGAGCTGTTTTTT
>TRBD2|TRBJ2-3|TRBV9|NA
CASSVASGVTDTQYF
TGTGCCAGCAGCGTAGCTAGCGGCGTCACAGATACGCAGTATTTT
>NA|TRBJ2-1|TRBV5-1|NA
CASSSDSYNEQFF
TGCGCCAGCAGCTCGGACTCTTACAATGAGCAGTTCTTC
>TRBD1|TRBJ1-4|TRBV4-2|once
CASSPKPPGTGGEKLFF
TGTGCCAGCAGCCCAAAGCCTCCGGGGACAGGGGGCGAAAAACTGTTTTTT
>TRBD1|TRBJ2-3|TRBV6-5|NA
CASSNSGTGTDTQYF
TGTGCCAGCAGCAACTCCGGGACAGGTACAGATACGCAGTATTTT
>NA|TRBJ1-5|TRBV19|NA
CASTTGGRQPQHF
TGTGCCAGTACGACGGGGGGGCGACAGCCCCAGCATTTT
>TRBD1|TRBJ2-2|TRBV7-6|NA
CASSLAGQASRGELFF
TGTGCCAGCAGCTTAGCGGGACAGGCCTCGAGGGGGGAACTGTTTTTT
>NA|TRBJ1-5|TRBV7-8|NA
CASGAGLGLSNQPQHF
TGTGCCAGCGGAGCGGGCCTGGGACTTAGCAATCAGCCCCAGCATTTT
>TRBD2|TRBJ2-3|TRBV6-1|NA
CASKRLAGSVDTQYF
TGTGCCAGCAAGAGACTAGCGGGGAGTGTAGATACGCAGTATTTT
>TRBD1|TRBJ1-4|TRBV10-3|few
CAIRGDRGHEKLFF
TGTGCCATCAGGGGGGACAGGGGTCATGAAAAACTGTTTTTT
>TRBD1|TRBJ1-5|TRBV6-6|NA
CASTSGQEVVQPQHF
TGTGCCAGCACCTCAGGACAGGAGGTGGTTCAGCCCCAGCATTTT
>NA|TRBJ1-2|TRBV2|NA
CASSEPGYTF
TGTGCCAGCAGTGAACCGGGCTACACCTTC
>NA|TRBJ1-3|TRBV4-2|NA
CASSQAPRELLGGNTIYF
TGTGCCAGCAGCCAAGCACCCCGGGAGCTCCTAGGGGGAAACACCATATATTTT
>NA|TRBJ2-2|TRBV6-6|NA
CASSYLLANTGELFF
TGTGCCAGCAGTTATTTGCTAGCGAACACCGGGGAGCTGTTTTTT
>TRBD1|TRBJ1-6|TRBV6-1|NA
CASRKGQYNSPLHF
TGTGCCAGCAGAAAGGGACAGTATAATTCACCCCTCCACTTT
>TRBD2|TRBJ2-2|TRBV7-6|NA
CASSISGGTIGAGELFF
TGTGCCAGCAGCATTAGCGGGGGTACGATTGGGGCCGGGGAGCTGTTTTTT
>NA|TRBJ1-1|TRBV10-3|few
CAVGKGDEAFF
TGTGCCGTCGGGAAGGGCGATGAAGCTTTCTTT
>TRBD2|TRBJ2-1|TRBV4-1|NA
CASSQDGSLAGAPYNEQFF
TGCGCCAGCAGCCAAGATGGATCCCTAGCGGGGGCCCCCTACAATGAGCAGTTCTTC
>TRBD1|TRBJ2-2|TRBV5-1|NA
CASSSTGLNTGELFF
TGCGCCAGCAGCTCGACAGGGTTAAACACCGGGGAGCTGTTTTTT
>TRBD1|TRBJ2-5|TRBV19|NA
CASNRGRQETQYF
TGTGCCAGTAACAGGGGGCGGCAAGAGACCCAGTACTTC
>NA|TRBJ2-4|TRBV7-7|NA
CASSQDGGNIQYF
TGTGCCAGCAGCCAGGACGGGGGAAACATTCAGTACTTC
>NA|TRBJ1-4|TRBV4-1|NA
CASSQDANVRLTNEKLFF
TGCGCCAGCAGCCAAGACGCCAACGTGAGGCTAACTAATGAAAAACTGTTTTTT
>NA|TRBJ1-1|TRBV7-2|NA
CASSLGHIGWAFF
TGTGCCAGCAGCTTAGGACACATCGGTTGGGCTTTCTTT
>NA|TRBJ2-1|TRBV7-3|NA
CASSFVGENNEQFF
TGTGCCAGCAGCTTTGTCGGGGAAAACAATGAGCAGTTCTTC
>TRBD1|TRBJ1-4|TRBV19|once
CASSADREEKLFF
TGTGCCAGTAGTGCCGACAGGGAGGAAAAACTGTTTTTT
>TRBD1|TRBJ1-2|TRBV7-2|NA
CASSFKLLSAGGGNGYTF
TGTGCCAGCAGCTTCAAACTCCTCTCCGCAGGGGGCGGGAATGGCTACACCTTC
>NA|TRBJ1-1|TRBV14|NA
CASSRTGSPEAFF
TGTGCCAGCAGCCGCACAGGGTCCCCTGAAGCTTTCTTT
>TRBD2|TRBJ2-1|TRBV2|few
CASSGAGGNNEQFF
TGTGCCAGTAGTGGGGCGGGGGGGAACAATGAGCAGTTCTTC
>NA|TRBJ2-5|TRBV11-3|NA
CASSLERETQYF
TGTGCCAGCAGCTTAGAGCGCGAGACCCAGTACTTC
>NA|TRBJ2-5|TRBV2|NA
CASSDRRGVETQYF
TGTGCCAGCAGTGATAGACGGGGTGTAGAGACCCAGTACTTC
>NA|TRBJ2-3|TRBV7-9|NA
CASSLLRDTQYF
TGTGCCAGCAGCTTGTTGAGGGATACGCAGTATTTT
>TRBD1|TRBJ2-7|TRBV5-5|NA
CASSFSAGGIDEQYF
TGTGCCAGCAGCTTTTCGGCAGGGGGCATTGACGAGCAGTACTTC
>TRBD2|TRBJ2-1|TRBV5-1|NA
CASSSGGHYNEQFF
TGCGCCAGCTCTAGCGGGGGCCATTACAATGAGCAGTTCTTC